The entry below describes one TCR beta chain. Its antigen is unknown. No base-level quality is on record; no much larger clone is a single base apart. V sheds 6 bases and J sheds 4 bases, leaving 15 bases between their ends. Via the germline V gene, CDR1 is MNHNS and CDR2 SASEGT. The CDR3, cysteine through phenylalanine, is 14 amino acids long. Only the CDR3 DNA stays, 42 bases, in frame from base 1. The data derive from a study of cytomegalovirus exposure and HLA in healthy donors (dated by TCRdb to about 2017). A note on the overall study: An earlier analysis of approximately 640 of the donors reported about 290 Gb of sequence data and around 120 million unique TCR beta sequences from 150 million to 200 million T cells. To decide whether each TCR beta V gene segment behaved as functional or pseudogenic, an earlier analysis of some 600 of the donors relied on high-throughput TCR beta sequencing. Because of strong linkage in the cohort, a handful of DR-DQ haplotypes were treated as single units for association and clustering. Of the roughly 400 genotyped donors, about 84% fell in the genetic ancestry cluster associated with self-reported Caucasian donors. Donor age, sex, ethnicity and CMV serostatus were collected together with the repertoire data. Among around 400 genotyped donors of the cohort, an average of roughly 230,000 unique TCR beta nucleotide sequences was sequenced per donor, of which 15% to 20% were non-productive. Genome-wide SNP genotypes for about 60% of the 666 donors were used in a later genetic analysis, which treated that subset as a discovery cohort. All discovery cohort repertoires had been generated on a single sequencing platform. A separate validation cohort of about 110 different subjects was used in addition to the roughly 700-subject first cohort. Both class I and class II loci were covered by HLA typing, at four-digit resolution. The study was designed to test whether signatures of past pathogen exposure could be identified by cataloging public T cell receptors. The study profiled the T cell repertoires of under 700 subjects by immunosequencing and related them to cytomegalovirus serostatus. Typing coverage varied by locus: roughly 629-640 donors for A, B, C, DRB1 and DQB1; around 560 for DQA1; 606 for DPA1; 400 to 480 for DPB1. To predict cytomegalovirus infection status, the study combined high-throughput TCR immunosequencing, statistical association of individual TCRs with disease status, and machine learning. Rather than drawing on any new phenotypic data, the later analysis identified candidate immune exposures from TCR beta sequences and the way those sequences occurred across donors. A later analysis re-analyzed previously published TCR beta repertoires from several hundred donors and added high-resolution HLA genotyping to study TCR occurrence patterns. An early release that covered some 630 HLA-typed donors contained around 330 gigabases of sequencing data and roughly 84 million unique TCR sequences. The study at large found these results: A group of highly shared sequence variants was considered likely to be a technical artifact of the sequencing pipeline. A later analysis found that most CMV-associated TCR beta chains appeared HLA-restricted, with HLA associations seemingly driven largely by CMV exposure. Compared with the roughly 600-donor mean, donors in an Asian-associated ancestry cluster had fewer N-insertions in productive TCRs, according to a later genetic analysis. A later analysis reported that several top co-occurrence clusters appeared linked to parvovirus B19, influenza, CMV and Epstein-Barr virus. An association between a missense DCLRE1C variant and V-gene and J-gene trimming of TCR beta chains was found in a later genetic analysis and replicated in an independent cohort. Seventeen rarely observed V segments, including chromosome 9 orphons, were excluded from the earlier analysis of several hundred of the donors because counts were too low. Correlated functional status among segregating V segments might reflect linkage disequilibrium, but an unknown experimental factor could not be ruled out. The study listed 150 to 200 TCR beta chains as associated with cytomegalovirus. The authors suggested that the approach could potentially be generalized to other disease states and immunological phenotypes. When HLA alleles, especially DR and DQ, strongly co-occurred, attributing TCR associations to individual alleles was difficult. Because the 87-base-pair reads could not distinguish some IMGT-functional V segments, including TRBV6-2 and TRBV6-3, those segments were excluded. At a false discovery rate of 0.05, a later analysis linked approximately 18,000 TCR beta sequences to specific HLA alleles. Only TCR beta chains were sequenced in this cohort, and the absence of alpha or paired-chain data limited detectable features. In a later analysis, TCR association rates were found to vary across HLA loci, with the most associated TCRs seen for DRB1 alleles and the fewest for HLA-C alleles. The classifier was reported to diagnose cytomegalovirus status with high specificity and sensitivity in both the original and validation cohorts. Because HLA typing was unavailable for some donors at each locus, only the typed subset was used in association tests. A further reported finding was that TCR beta sequences accurately predicted the HLA-A and HLA-B alleles for most subjects in the first cohort. An earlier analysis of around 500 of the donors showed that most TCR beta V segments appeared in productive rearrangements either about 90% or about 30% of the time, which broadly matched IMGT annotations. In vitro tests confirmed that a few of the cytomegalovirus-associated TCR beta chains recognize cytomegalovirus antigens. In a later analysis, HLA-associated TCR beta chains were found to be more clonally expanded and to have lower generation probabilities than equally common non-associated chains. The presence/absence analyses assumed that sequencing depth was roughly uniform across donors, and that assumption may not be true. Across donors, most TCR sequences were observed very rarely, whereas some public TCRs were present in many individuals. The only immune exposure information available for the cohort was CMV serostatus.

Libraries were built with the immunoSEQ multiplex PCR assay. For the multiplex PCR, a mixture combining 60 forward primers for TCR Vbeta segments and 13 reverse primers for TCR Jbeta segments was used. The CDR3 region of rearranged TCR beta genes was amplified from genomic DNA with a multiplex PCR assay. Amplified TCR beta libraries were sequenced as 87-base-pair reads on the Illumina HiSeq System. Per the source publication's procedure: Across the 500 to 850 repertoires, a later analysis counted roughly 84 million unique TCR beta chains, roughly 11 million of which were shared by at least two donors. Raw reads were error-corrected and collapsed into unique sequences with a nearest-neighbor algorithm that merged closely related sequences to remove PCR and sequencing errors. CDR3 sequences were aligned to IMGT reference sequences to assign V, D and J gene segments. For a sequence to be retained, a match of at least six nucleotides to both a V gene segment and a J gene segment was required. Rearrangements were called productive when the CDR3 lacked stop codons and stayed in frame with V and J; all others were non-productive. CDR3 was defined by IMGT convention, running from the second conserved V-encoded cysteine to the conserved J-encoded phenylalanine. In an earlier analysis of 587 of the donors, sequences lacking an unambiguous match to a single V gene segment were excluded. In an earlier analysis of several hundred of the donors, a V segment was called functional when productive rearrangements were above 56.7%, and segregating when the standard deviation between donors exceeded 5%. To diagnose cytomegalovirus status from the catalog of TCR beta chain sequences, a statistical classification framework was built. In a later analysis, TCR nucleotide sequences were compared against IMGT/GENE-DB human TR gene sequences so that V and J genes could be assigned. Using the TCRdist pipeline, a later analysis assigned CDR3 sequences along with most-parsimonious VDJ recombination scenarios. In a later analysis, every TCR beta chain was defined by the combination of its CDR3 amino acid sequence and its V-gene family, and reads without a unique V-gene family were dropped. To address suspected cross-contamination and a sequencing artifact, a later analysis removed 450 to 700 highly shared, low-generation-probability nucleotide sequences. For each public chain, a later analysis derived a clonal expansion index from normalized ranks of inferred template counts within each repertoire. In a later analysis, generation probabilities were computed with a VDJ recombination model fitted to out-of-frame rearrangements, and the resulting probabilities were checked against IGoR. In a later analysis, TCR-TCR, TCR-HLA and TCR-CMV co-occurrence was scored with hypergeometric tests, and a repertoire-size bias correction was applied to TCR pairs. False discovery rates were estimated in a later analysis by permuting HLA or CMV assignments 20 times. A later analysis grouped co-occurring TCRs with DBSCAN, adding TCRdist sequence similarity when clustering within HLA-allele-positive subsets. Repertoires with fewer than 30,000 or more than 120,000 public chains, plus five repertoires with anomalous nucleotide sharing, were excluded from co-occurrence clustering. Held by TCRdb, this immuneACCESS table contains in-frame sequences only and omits some clones. Under half of the omission traces to an unresolved V gene where checked; the cause of the rest is unknown. That table is the source of V, J and clone size, and D and trimming were worked out from the DNA. In this sample the table shows 120,000 to 150,000 clones, around 79% of which occur a single time. The top ten hold around 6.7% of the sample.

The cohort consisted of more than 650 healthy bone marrow donors. At the time of sampling, all cohort members were nominally healthy, though unrecorded immune exposures were likely present. The donor was CMV seropositive and belonged to the group of more than 250 seropositive cohort members. Each donor provided a peripheral blood sample, and peripheral blood mononuclear cells were used for TCR beta sequencing. The Qiagen DNeasy Blood Extraction Kit was used to extract genomic DNA from the blood cell samples. This sequence originates from a woman in her thirties or forties in good health and CMV-seropositive. The chain couples TRBV6-1 to TRBJ1-2, with TRBD1 as a weak D call on 6 bases. Specimen: PBMCs. The CDR3 region reads CASRVTGNAYGYTF. The bases read TGTGCCAGCAGGGTTACAGGGAATGCCTATGGCTACACCTTC.